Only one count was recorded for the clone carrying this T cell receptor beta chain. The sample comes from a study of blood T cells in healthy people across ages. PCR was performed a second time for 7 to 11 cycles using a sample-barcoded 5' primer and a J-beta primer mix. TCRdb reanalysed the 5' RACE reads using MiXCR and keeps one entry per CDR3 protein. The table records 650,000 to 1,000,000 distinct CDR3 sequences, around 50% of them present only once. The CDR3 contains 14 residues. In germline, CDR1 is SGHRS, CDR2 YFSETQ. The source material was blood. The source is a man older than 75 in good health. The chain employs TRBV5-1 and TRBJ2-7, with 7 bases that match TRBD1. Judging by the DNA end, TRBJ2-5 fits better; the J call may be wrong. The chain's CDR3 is CASSEGGQRETQYF. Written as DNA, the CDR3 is TGCGCCAGCAGCGAAGGGGGACAGCGAGAGACCCAGTACTTC.